Listed here are 14 T cell receptor beta chains from one sample, sequenced in a study of shared clonotypes between healthy human individuals. This table comes from immunoSEQ multiplex PCR, and its TCRdb copy is limited to in-frame clones, with some not included. The repertoire holds 1,500,000 or so clones, with 98% as singletons. The specimen sequenced was naive CD4+ T cells sorted from blood. Documented subset: CD45RA+ positively selected. These receptors originate from a man aged 30 to 39 in good health.

This clone came up once. This sequence joins TRBV2 and TRBJ1-3, with D possibly TRBD1 on 6 matching bases. Germline loops: CDR1 SNHLY, CDR2 FYNNEI. The length of the CDR3 is 14 residues. Trimming removed 6 bases from V and 8 bases from J, with 17 bases in between. The CDR3 is CASRNDRTEDTIYF. The DNA for the CDR3 is TGTGCCAGCAGGAACGACAGGACTGAGGACACCATATATTTT.

The rearrangement joins TRBV28 to TRBJ2-1; possible D gene TRBD1, 5 bases. Trimming removed 5 bases from V and 4 bases from J, with 18 bases in between. Germline CDR1 reads MDHEN; CDR2 reads SYDVKM. The CDR3 totals 16 residues. The CDR3 coding sequence is TGTGCCAGCAGTCCGCCCACGACAGCCTTTTACAATGAGCAGTTCTTC. This sequence encodes CASSPPTTAFYNEQFF.

This chain joins TRBV27 and TRBJ1-5; 10 bases line up with TRBD1. The CDR3 contains 17 residues. Germline values: CDR1 MNHEY, CDR2 SMNVEV (reference sequence). J lost 7 bases, V lost 5 bases, and 14 bases had no gene match. The CDR3 spells CASSTRSGTGVGQPQHF. CDR3 in DNA: TGTGCCAGCAGTACCCGTTCCGGGACAGGGGTCGGACAGCCCCAGCATTTT.

The chain uses TRBV18 and TRBJ2-2; D not resolved. Looked up from germline, CDR1 is KGHSH and CDR2 is LQKENI. V gave up 2 bases and J gave up 1 base, with 11 bases separating them. The CDR3 is made up of 16 amino acids. In DNA, the CDR3 is TGTGCCAGCTCACCAGGGTCAGCTAGGAACACCGGGGAGCTGTTTTTT. Translating it yields CASSPGSARNTGELFF.

Here the CDR3 reads CASRGTLVYNEQFF. CDR3 in DNA: TGTGCCAGCCGCGGGACACTCGTCTACAATGAGCAGTTCTTC. V usage is TRBV2 and J usage is TRBJ2-1; D may correspond to TRBD1 or TRBD2 (6 bases each). The CDR3 loop spans 14 amino acids. V was shortened by 8 bases and J by 3 bases, with 14 bases between the two germline ends. The germline CDR1 and CDR2 sequences are SNHLY and FYNNEI.

The V and J genes are TRBV13 and TRBJ2-3, with 12 bases matching TRBD2. The CDR3 contains 18 residues. Germline CDR1 PRHDT, CDR2 FYEKMQ (reference sequence). Losses at the gene ends were 2 bases for V and 8 bases for J; bases not matched to a gene: 14. CDR3 DNA sequence: TGTGCCAGCAGCTTATTGACTAGCGGGAGTTCGGGCCTTAGTACGCAGTATTTT. Its protein is CASSLLTSGSSGLSTQYF.

This clone has just one count. The rearrangement joins TRBV4-2 to TRBJ2-1; D uncertain. The V gene lost 0 bases and the J gene lost 12 bases, with 9 bases spanning the gap. This CDR3 comprises 12 residues. CDR1 LGHNA and CDR2 YNFKEQ come from the germline V gene. CDR3: CASSQDSTRQFF. CDR3 in DNA: TGTGCCAGCAGCCAAGATTCTACTCGGCAGTTCTTC.

This chain links TRBV6-1 with TRBJ1-1; no clear D gene. Trimming left V 5 bases short and J 2 bases short, with 12 bases between. CDR1 MNHNS and CDR2 SASEGT come from the germline V gene. The CDR3 has 14 residues. CDR3 sequence (DNA): TGTGCCAGCAGTTCCCACACCGACAACACTGAAGCTTTCTTT. Translated: CASSSHTDNTEAFF.

The J gene is TRBJ2-2, the V gene TRBV19, with D perhaps TRBD1 (5 bases). Trimming removed 5 bases at V and 1 base at J, with 8 bases between. Per germline, CDR1 LNHDA and CDR2 SQIVND (reference sequence). This CDR3 spans 14 amino acids. CDR3 sequence reads: CASSDQGNTGELFF. The CDR3 nucleotides are TGTGCCAGTAGTGACCAGGGGAACACCGGGGAGCTGTTTTTT.

V is TRBV7-9 and J is TRBJ2-5; the match to TRBD2 covers 8 bases. CDR1 is SEHNR and CDR2 is FQNEAQ in the germline V gene (reference sequence). Trimming removed 5 bases from V and 7 bases from J; junction bases left unmatched: 15. The CDR3 consists of 16 residues. The chain's CDR3 is CASSHISSGREGTQYF. CDR3 coding DNA: TGTGCCAGCAGCCATATATCAAGCGGGAGAGAAGGGACCCAGTACTTC.

The sample holds one count of this clone. The same CDR3 is also encoded by other DNA sequences in this sample. This sequence joins TRBV5-1 and TRBJ2-3; D gene ambiguous. Deletions cut 2 bases from V and 5 bases from J, with 6 bases between. The CDR3 runs 12 residues. Looked up from germline, CDR1 is SGHRS and CDR2 is YFSETQ. CDR3 bases: TGCGCCAGCAGCTTAAACGGAGATACGCAGTATTTT. This encodes CASSLNGDTQYF.

This clone was observed once. The CDR3 protein is CASSHGPGPQPQHF. The CDR3 coding sequence is TGTGCCAGCAGCCATGGGCCAGGGCCTCAGCCCCAGCATTTT. V gene TRBV5-4 combines with J gene TRBJ1-5; possible D gene TRBD1, 5 bases. Between the trimmed V and J ends, which lost 4 bases and 6 bases, there was a span of 14 bases. CDR3 length: 14 residues. CDR1 is SGHNT and CDR2 is YYREEE in the germline V gene (reference sequence).

The V gene is TRBV28, the J gene TRBJ2-5; D ambiguous. The CDR3 loop spans 13 amino acids. Trimming took off 5 bases at V and 0 bases at J, with 7 bases between the two ends. Germline CDR1 MDHEN, CDR2 SYDVKM. CDR3 coding DNA: TGTGCCAGCAGTGACTCTTACCAAGAGACCCAGTACTTC. Its protein product is CASSDSYQETQYF.

This chain uses TRBV6-1 with TRBJ2-7; 10 bases line up with TRBD2. This CDR3 is built from 14 residues. With V trimmed by 8 bases and J by 5 bases, 9 bases remained unmatched. CDR1 is MNHNS, CDR2 SASEGT, per germline. CDR3 amino acids: CASRTASGSDEQYF. The CDR3 DNA sequence: TGTGCCAGCCGCACGGCTAGCGGGAGCGACGAGCAGTACTTC.